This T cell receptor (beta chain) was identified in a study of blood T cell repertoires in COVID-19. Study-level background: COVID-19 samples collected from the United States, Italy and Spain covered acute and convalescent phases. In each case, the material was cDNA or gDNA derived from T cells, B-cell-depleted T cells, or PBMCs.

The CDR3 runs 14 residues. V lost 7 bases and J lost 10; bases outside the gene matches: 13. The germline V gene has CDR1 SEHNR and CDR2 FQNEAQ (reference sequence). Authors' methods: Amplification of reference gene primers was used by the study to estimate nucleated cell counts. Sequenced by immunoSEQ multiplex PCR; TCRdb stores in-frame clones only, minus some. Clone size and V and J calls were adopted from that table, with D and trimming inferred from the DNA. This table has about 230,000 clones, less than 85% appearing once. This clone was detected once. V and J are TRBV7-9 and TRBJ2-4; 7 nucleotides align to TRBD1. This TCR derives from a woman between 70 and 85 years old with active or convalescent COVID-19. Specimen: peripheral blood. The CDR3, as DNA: TGTGCCAGCAACCCTTACAACAGGGGCAATATTCAGTACTTC. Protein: CASNPYNRGNIQYF.